The clone carrying this TCR beta chain appeared a single time. The data derive from a study of human T cells and chemical hapten exposure. Germline trimming cut 4 bases from V and 5 bases from J; bases unmatched to any gene: 11. The CDR3 runs 18 residues. Germline loops: CDR1 SEHNR, CDR2 FQNEAQ (reference sequence). TCRdb re-derived calls from the RACE reads in MiXCR, one entry per CDR3 protein. The data hold roughly 200,000 distinct CDR3 sequences, with under 25% observed a single time. Documented time point: patch test 3, about 24 weeks after DPC sensitization. Treatment described: therapeutic diphenylcyclopropenone sensitization with weekly scalp DPC. Participating donors were patients with alopecia, aged 18 to 70 years, considered appropriate candidates for DPC.

The TCR was taken from a woman aged 40 to 49 with alopecia areata. Some clones in this sample may be carry-over from other donors' samples. The sequencing here drew on whole blood, taken in connection with sensitization to the hapten diphenylcyclopropenone (DPC). The chain links TRBV7-9 to TRBJ2-5; 15 bases map to TRBD2. For the CDR3, the DNA is TGTGCCAGCAGCTCTACCTGGACTAGCGGGAGGGGGGAGGAGACCCAGTACTTC. This gives the protein CASSSTWTSGRGEETQYF. The full variable domain, in which reference TRBV7-9 and TRBJ2-5 provide the parts outside the CDR3, is DTGVSQNPRHKITKRGQNVTFRCDPISEHNRLYWYRQTLGQGPEFLTYFQNEAQLEKSRLLSDRFSAERPKGSFSTLEIQRTEQGDSAMYLCASSSTWTSGRGEETQYFGPGTRLLVL.